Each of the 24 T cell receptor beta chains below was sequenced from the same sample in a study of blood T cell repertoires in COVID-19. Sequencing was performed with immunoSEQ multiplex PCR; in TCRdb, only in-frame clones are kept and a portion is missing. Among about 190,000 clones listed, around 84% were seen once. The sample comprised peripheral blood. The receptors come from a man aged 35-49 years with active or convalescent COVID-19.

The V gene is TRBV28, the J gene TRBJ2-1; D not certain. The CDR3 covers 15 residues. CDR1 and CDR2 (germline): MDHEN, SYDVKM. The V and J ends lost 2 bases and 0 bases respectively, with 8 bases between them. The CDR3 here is CASSLAFSSYNEQFF. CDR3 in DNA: TGTGCCAGCAGTTTAGCCTTCAGCTCCTACAATGAGCAGTTCTTC.

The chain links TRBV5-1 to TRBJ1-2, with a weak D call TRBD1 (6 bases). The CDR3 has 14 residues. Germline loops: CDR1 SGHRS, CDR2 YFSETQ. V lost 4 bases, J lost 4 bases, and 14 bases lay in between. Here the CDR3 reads CASSPGQLPYGYTF. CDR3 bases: TGCGCCAGCAGCCCCGGACAGTTACCCTATGGCTACACCTTC.

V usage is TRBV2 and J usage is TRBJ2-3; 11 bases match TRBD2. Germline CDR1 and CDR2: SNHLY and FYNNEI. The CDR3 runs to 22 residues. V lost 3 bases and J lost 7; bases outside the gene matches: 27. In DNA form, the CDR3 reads TGTGCCAGCAGTGATCCGGGGGCTTTCGGCTCCTCACTAGCGGGGGACTCCAATACGCAGTATTTT. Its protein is CASSDPGAFGSSLAGDSNTQYF. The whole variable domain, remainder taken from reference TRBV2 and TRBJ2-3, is EPEVTQTPSHQVTQMGQEVILRCVPISNHLYFYWYRQILGQKVEFLVSFYNNEISEKSEIFDDQFSVERPDGSNFTLKIRSTKLEDSAMYFCASSDPGAFGSSLAGDSNTQYFGPGTRLTVL.

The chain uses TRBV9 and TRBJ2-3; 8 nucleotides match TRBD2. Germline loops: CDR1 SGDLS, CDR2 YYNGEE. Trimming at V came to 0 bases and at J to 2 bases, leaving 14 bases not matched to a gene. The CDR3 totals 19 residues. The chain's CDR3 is CASSVAPRGAGGNTDTQYF. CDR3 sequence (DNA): TGTGCCAGCAGCGTAGCCCCCCGGGGGGCGGGGGGAAACACAGATACGCAGTATTTT.

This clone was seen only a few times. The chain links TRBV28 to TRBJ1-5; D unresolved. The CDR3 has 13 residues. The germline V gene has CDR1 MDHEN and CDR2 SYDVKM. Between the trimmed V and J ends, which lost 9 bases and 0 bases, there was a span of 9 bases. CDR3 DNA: TGTGCCAGTACGGTCAATAGCAATCAGCCCCAGCATTTT. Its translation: CASTVNSNQPQHF.

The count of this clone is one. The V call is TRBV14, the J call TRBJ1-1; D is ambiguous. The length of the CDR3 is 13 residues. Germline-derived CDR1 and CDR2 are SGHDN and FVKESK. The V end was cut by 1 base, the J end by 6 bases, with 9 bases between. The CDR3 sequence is CASSQVFSAEAFF. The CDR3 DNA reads TGTGCCAGCAGCCAAGTCTTTAGCGCTGAAGCTTTCTTT.

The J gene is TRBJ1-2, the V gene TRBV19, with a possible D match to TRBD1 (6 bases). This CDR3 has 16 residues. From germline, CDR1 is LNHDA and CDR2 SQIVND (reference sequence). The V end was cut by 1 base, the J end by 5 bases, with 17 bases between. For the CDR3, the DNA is TGTGCCAGTAGTATAGGAGTCACAGGGAATGTTTATGGCTACACCTTC. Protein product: CASSIGVTGNVYGYTF.

In DNA, the CDR3 is TGTGCCAGCAGCCCAAGTAGGGGGATCCGAACTGAAGCTTTCTTT. Translating it yields CASSPSRGIRTEAFF. The V gene is TRBV7-8, the J gene TRBJ1-1; D possibly corresponds to TRBD1 (6 bases). The germline gives CDR1 SGHVS, CDR2 FQNEAQ. Trimming stripped 5 bases from V and 5 bases from J, with 18 bases between. The CDR3 consists of 15 residues. Supplemented by reference TRBV7-8 and TRBJ1-1, the full variable domain reads GAGVSQSPRYKVAKRGQDVALRCDPISGHVSLFWYQQALGQGPEFLTYFQNEAQLDKSGLPSDRFFAERPEGSVSTLKIQRTQQEDSAVYLCASSPSRGIRTEAFFGQGTRLTVV.

The CDR3 loop is CASSQDSRGAGANVLTF. CDR3 bases: TGCGCCAGCAGCCAAGATTCTCGGGGGGCTGGGGCCAACGTCCTGACTTTC. The V call is TRBV4-3, the J call TRBJ2-6, with 7 bases aligning to TRBD2. After removal of 0 bases from V and 2 bases from J, the junction contained 4 bases not matched to a gene. This CDR3 contains 17 residues. Germline V gene sequence: CDR1 LGHNA, CDR2 YSLEER.

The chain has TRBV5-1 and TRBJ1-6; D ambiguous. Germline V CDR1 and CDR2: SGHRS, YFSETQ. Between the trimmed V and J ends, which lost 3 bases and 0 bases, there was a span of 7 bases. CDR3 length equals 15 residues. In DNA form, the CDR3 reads TGCGCCAGCAGCTCAATGAGCTCCTATAATTCACCCCTCCACTTT. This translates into CASSSMSSYNSPLHF.

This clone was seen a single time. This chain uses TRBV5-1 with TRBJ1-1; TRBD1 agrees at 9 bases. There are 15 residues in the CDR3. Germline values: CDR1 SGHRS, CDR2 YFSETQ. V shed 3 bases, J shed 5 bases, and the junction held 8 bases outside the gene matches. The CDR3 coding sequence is TGCGCCAGCAGCTCTTCGGACAGGGGATGGACTGAAGCTTTCTTT. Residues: CASSSSDRGWTEAFF.

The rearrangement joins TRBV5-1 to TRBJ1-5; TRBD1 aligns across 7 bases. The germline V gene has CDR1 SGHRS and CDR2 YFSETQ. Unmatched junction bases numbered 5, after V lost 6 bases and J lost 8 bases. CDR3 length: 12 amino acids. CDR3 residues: CASKSQGKPQHF. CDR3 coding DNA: TGCGCCAGCAAGTCACAGGGGAAGCCCCAGCATTTT.

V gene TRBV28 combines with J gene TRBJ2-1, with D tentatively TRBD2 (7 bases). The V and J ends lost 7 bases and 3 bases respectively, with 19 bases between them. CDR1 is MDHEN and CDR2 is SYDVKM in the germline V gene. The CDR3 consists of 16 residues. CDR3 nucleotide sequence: TGTGCCAGCAATGCCGGGGGGCTCGGGGTCTACAATGAGCAGTTCTTC. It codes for CASNAGGLGVYNEQFF.

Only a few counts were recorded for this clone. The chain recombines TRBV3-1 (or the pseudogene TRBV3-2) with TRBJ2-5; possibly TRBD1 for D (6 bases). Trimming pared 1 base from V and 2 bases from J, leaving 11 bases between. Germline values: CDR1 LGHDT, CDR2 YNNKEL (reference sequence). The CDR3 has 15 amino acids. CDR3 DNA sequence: TGTGCCAGCAGCCAAGTAGGGGGTCATCAAGAGACCCAGTACTTC. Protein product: CASSQVGGHQETQYF.

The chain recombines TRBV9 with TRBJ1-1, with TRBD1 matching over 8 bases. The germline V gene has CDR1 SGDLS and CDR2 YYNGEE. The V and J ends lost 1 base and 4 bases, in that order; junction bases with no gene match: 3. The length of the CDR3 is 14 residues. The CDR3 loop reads CASSVTTGGTEAFF. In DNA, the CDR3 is TGTGCCAGCAGCGTAACAACAGGGGGCACTGAAGCTTTCTTT.

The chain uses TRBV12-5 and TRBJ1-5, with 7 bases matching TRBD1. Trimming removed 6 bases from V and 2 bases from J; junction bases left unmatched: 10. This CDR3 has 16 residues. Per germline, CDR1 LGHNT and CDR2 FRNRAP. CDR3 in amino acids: CASGPIGGAGNQPQHF. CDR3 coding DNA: TGTGCTAGTGGCCCAATAGGGGGCGCTGGCAATCAGCCCCAGCATTTT.

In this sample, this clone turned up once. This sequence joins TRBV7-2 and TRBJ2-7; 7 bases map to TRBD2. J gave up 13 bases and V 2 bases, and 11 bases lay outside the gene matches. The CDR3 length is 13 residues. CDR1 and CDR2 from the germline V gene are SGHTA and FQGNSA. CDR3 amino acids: CASSLMSPGRAYF. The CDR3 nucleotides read TGTGCCAGCAGCTTAATGAGTCCGGGGAGGGCATACTTC. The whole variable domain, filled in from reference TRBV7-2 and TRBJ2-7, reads GAGVSQSPSNKVTEKGKDVELRCDPISGHTALYWYRQSLGQGLEFLIYFQGNSAPDKSGLPSDRFSAERTGGSVSTLTIQRTQQEDSAVYLCASSLMSPGRAYFGPGTRLTVT.

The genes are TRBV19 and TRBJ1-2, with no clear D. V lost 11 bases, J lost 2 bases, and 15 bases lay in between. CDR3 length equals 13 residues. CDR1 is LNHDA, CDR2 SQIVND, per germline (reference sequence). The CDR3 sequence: CAAGETGNYGYTF. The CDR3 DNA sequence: TGTGCCGCGGGAGAAACTGGGAACTATGGCTACACCTTC.

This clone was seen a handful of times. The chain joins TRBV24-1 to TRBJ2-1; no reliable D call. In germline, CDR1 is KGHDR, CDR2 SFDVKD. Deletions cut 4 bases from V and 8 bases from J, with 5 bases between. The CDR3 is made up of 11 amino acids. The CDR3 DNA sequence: TGTGCCACCAGTGAACACCATGAGCAGTTCTTC. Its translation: CATSEHHEQFF.

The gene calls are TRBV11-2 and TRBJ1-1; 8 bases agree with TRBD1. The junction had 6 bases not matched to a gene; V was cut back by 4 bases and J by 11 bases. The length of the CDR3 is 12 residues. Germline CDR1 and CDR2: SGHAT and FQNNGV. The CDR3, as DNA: TGTGCCAGCAGCTCTGAACAGGGGGAGGCTTTCTTT. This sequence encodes CASSSEQGEAFF.

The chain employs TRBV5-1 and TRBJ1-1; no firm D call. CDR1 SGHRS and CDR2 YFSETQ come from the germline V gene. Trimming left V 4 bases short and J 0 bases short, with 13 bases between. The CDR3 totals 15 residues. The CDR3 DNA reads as TGCGCCAGCAGCCCGGCCGGGGTCATGAACACTGAAGCTTTCTTT. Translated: CASSPAGVMNTEAFF.

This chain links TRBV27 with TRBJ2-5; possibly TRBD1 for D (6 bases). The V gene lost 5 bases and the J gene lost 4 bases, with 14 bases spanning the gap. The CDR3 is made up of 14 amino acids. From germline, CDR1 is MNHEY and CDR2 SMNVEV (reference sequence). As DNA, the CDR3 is TGTGCCAGCAGTAAACAGGGTAGGAGAGAGACCCAGTACTTC. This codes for CASSKQGRRETQYF.

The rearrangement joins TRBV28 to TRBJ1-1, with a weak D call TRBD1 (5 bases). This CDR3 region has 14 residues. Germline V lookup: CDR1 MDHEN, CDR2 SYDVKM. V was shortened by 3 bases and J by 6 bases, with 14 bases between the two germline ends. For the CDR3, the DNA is TGTGCCAGCAGTTTTCAAGGGGATGGGGCTGAAGCTTTCTTT. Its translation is CASSFQGDGAEAFF.

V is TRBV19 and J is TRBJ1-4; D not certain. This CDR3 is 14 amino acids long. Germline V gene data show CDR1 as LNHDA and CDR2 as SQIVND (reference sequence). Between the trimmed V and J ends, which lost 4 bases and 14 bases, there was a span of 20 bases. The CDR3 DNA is TGTGCCAGTAGTAGGTTCGGCGGATTTGAATGGCTGTTTTTT. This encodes CASSRFGGFEWLFF.